This is a list of T cell receptor beta chains from one sample in a study of PD-L1 blockade in urothelial cancer. The method was immunoSEQ multiplex PCR; TCRdb's version includes in-frame clones alone and lacks a portion of them. The repertoire holds tens of thousands of clones, with approximately 77% as singletons. The source was PBMCs, collected around atezolizumab (anti-PD-L1) treatment. All receptors come from a man between 65 and 85 years old with urothelial cancer. The CDR3 runs from the conserved cysteine through the conserved F or W. D genes are given only for firm matches. The size field is filled for only some rows; it gives once, few, many or a size class.

size | D | J | V | DNA | CDR3
. | TRBD2 | TRBJ2-1 | TRBV28 | TGTGCCAGCATCTCGCCCCTAGCGGGAGTACGCGATGAGCAGTTCTTC | CASISPLAGVRDEQFF
. | TRBD2 | TRBJ2-2 | TRBV29-1 | TGCAGCGTCCATCGATCTCTAGCGGGAGGGCCTCCCGGGGAGCTGTTTTTT | CSVHRSLAGGPPGELFF
few | . | TRBJ2-6 | TRBV7-9 | TGTGCCAGCAGCCCCAAGGAGGGCTCTGGGGCCAACGTCCTGACTTTC | CASSPKEGSGANVLTF
. | . | TRBJ1-3 | TRBV27 | TGTGCCAGCAGCTTCGAGAGGCCCCGGTCTGGAAACACCATATATTTT | CASSFERPRSGNTIYF
. | . | TRBJ1-1 | TRBV14 | TGTGCCAGCAGCCAAGATCGGACTTCCTCAATCTTT | CASSQDRTSSIF
few | . | TRBJ2-1 | TRBV25-1 | TGTGCCAGCAATAGCGGTAGCTCCTACAATGAGCAGTTCTTC | CASNSGSSYNEQFF
. | TRBD2 | TRBJ2-1 | TRBV7-9 | TGTGCCAGCAGCTCCGGGACTAGCGGGAGAAATGAGCAGTTCTTC | CASSSGTSGRNEQFF
. | TRBD2 | TRBJ2-1 | TRBV5-6 | TGTGCCAGCAGCTTGGCGGCCGGCGGGGGGTTCTTC | CASSLAAGGGFF
. | TRBD1 | TRBJ1-2 | TRBV10-3 | TGTGCCATCAGCGGACAGGGAGTGGGCTACACCTTC | CAISGQGVGYTF
once | TRBD1 | TRBJ2-3 | TRBV19 | TGTGCCAGTAGTATAGACCGGACAGGGGGCACAGATACGCAGTATTTT | CASSIDRTGGTDTQYF
. | . | TRBJ1-2 | TRBV6-5 | TGTGCCAGCAGCCGACCCCAGGGCGGCTACACCTTC | CASSRPQGGYTF
. | TRBD2 | TRBJ2-1 | TRBV28 | TGTGCCAGCAGTGGGGCTAGCGGAGGCCGAAACAATGAGCAGTTCTTC | CASSGASGGRNNEQFF
once | . | TRBJ1-3 | TRBV5-4 | TGTGCCAGCAGCAGTAGGGGAAGTGGAAACACCATATATTTT | CASSSRGSGNTIYF
. | TRBD2 | TRBJ2-7 | TRBV7-8 | TGTGCCAGCAGCTCGACCCCGGGACTAGCGTCAGGGGAGCAGTACTTC | CASSSTPGLASGEQYF
. | . | TRBJ2-3 | TRBV5-4 | TGTGCCAGCAGCCGTTCACAGGGAACAGATACGCAGTATTTT | CASSRSQGTDTQYF
. | TRBD2 | TRBJ2-5 | TRBV6-5 | TGTGCCAGCAGTTGGGATAGCGGGCCTCAAGAGACCCAGTACTTC | CASSWDSGPQETQYF
. | . | TRBJ1-4 | TRBV27 | TGTGCCAGCTCCTCGGGGAACACGGAAAAACTGTTTTTT | CASSSGNTEKLFF
. | TRBD1 | TRBJ2-1 | TRBV19 | TGTGCCAGTAGTATGGCAGGGGGCTACAATGAGCAGTTCTTC | CASSMAGGYNEQFF
. | . | TRBJ2-1 | TRBV5-1 | TGCGCCAGCAGCTCACAGGGTCGGGACAATGAGCAGTTCTTC | CASSSQGRDNEQFF
. | . | TRBJ1-2 | TRBV4-3 | TGCGCCAGCAGCCATGACGGGGATGGCTACACCTTC | CASSHDGDGYTF
. | . | TRBJ1-2 | TRBV7-2 | TGTGCCAGCAGTCCAGCCCGGGAGAACTATGGCTACACCTTC | CASSPARENYGYTF
. | TRBD1 | TRBJ2-3 | TRBV30 | TGTGCCTGGAGTGTCTGGGCAGGGGGTCCAGATACGCAGTATTTT | CAWSVWAGGPDTQYF
. | . | TRBJ1-2 | TRBV7-2 | TGTGCCAGCAGCTCCCTCCCTCCGCTAGACAGTACTTATGGCTACACCTTC | CASSSLPPLDSTYGYTF
. | TRBD2 | TRBJ2-3 | TRBV14 | TGTGCCAGCAGCCGGGAGGGACTCCGGCTTACAGATACGCAGTATTTT | CASSREGLRLTDTQYF
. | . | TRBJ1-5 | TRBV19 | TGTGCCAGTAGTGGAGTGGGGGGTAATCAGCCCCAGCATTTT | CASSGVGGNQPQHF
. | . | TRBJ1-1 | TRBV7-9 | TGTGCCAGCAGCTTGTCCTCCGGGAACACTGAAGCTTTCTTT | CASSLSSGNTEAFF
. | TRBD1 | TRBJ1-5 | TRBV4-3 | TGCGCCAGCAGCTTCACTCAGGGGGCAGAGCCCCAGCATTTT | CASSFTQGAEPQHF
once | TRBD2 | TRBJ2-3 | TRBV6-1 | TGTGCCAGCAACTCGGCGGGAGAGGGAGATACGCAGTATTTT | CASNSAGEGDTQYF
. | TRBD1 | TRBJ2-7 | TRBV28 | TGTGCCAGCAGTTTAACCGGGACAGGGGCCGAGCAGTACTTC | CASSLTGTGAEQYF
. | . | TRBJ1-1 | TRBV4-1 | TGCGCCAGCAGCCAATCGAGGGGAGCGGGCACTGAAGCTTTCTTT | CASSQSRGAGTEAFF
few | TRBD2 | TRBJ2-1 | TRBV7-2 | TGTGCCAGCAGCACCAATAGCGGGAGCGGTGAGCAGTTCTTC | CASSTNSGSGEQFF
once | . | TRBJ1-2 | TRBV11-2 | TGTGCCAGCAGCCCCGGCCGCCTATATACGGGGGGCTACACCTTC | CASSPGRLYTGGYTF